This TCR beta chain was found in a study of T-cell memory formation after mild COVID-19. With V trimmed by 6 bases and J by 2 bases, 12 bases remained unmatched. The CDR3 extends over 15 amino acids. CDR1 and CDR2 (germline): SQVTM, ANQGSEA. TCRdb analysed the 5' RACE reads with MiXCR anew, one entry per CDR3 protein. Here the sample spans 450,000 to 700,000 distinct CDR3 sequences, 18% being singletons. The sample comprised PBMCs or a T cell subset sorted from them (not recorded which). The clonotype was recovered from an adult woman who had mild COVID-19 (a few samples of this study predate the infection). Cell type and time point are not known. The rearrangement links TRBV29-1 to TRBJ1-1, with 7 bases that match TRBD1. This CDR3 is CSVARPTGLNTEAFF. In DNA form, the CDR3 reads TGCAGCGTCGCCCGCCCGACAGGGCTTAACACTGAAGCTTTCTTT.